This T cell receptor (beta chain) came from a study of PD-1 blockade in classical Hodgkin lymphoma. The data were produced by immunoSEQ multiplex PCR, yet TCRdb's version contains in-frame clones alone and is incomplete. Here the sample spans about 30,000 clones, 94% being singletons. The time point was: newly diagnosed, previously untreated cHL patient sample. The CDR3 has 16 amino acids. J lost 1 base, V lost 3 bases, and 2 bases had no gene match. The chain is built from TRBV23-1 and TRBJ1-6, with 8 positions matching TRBD1. TRBV23-1 is annotated as an ORF whose role is uncertain. The sequence was obtained from a human donor with classical Hodgkin lymphoma. Sequencing used peripheral blood mononuclear cells (PBMCs). The CDR3 sequence: CASSHNRGSYNSPLHF. The CDR3 DNA is TGCGCCAGCAGTCATAACAGGGGGTCCTATAATTCACCCCTCCACTTT.